The 27 T cell receptor beta chains below were found in one sample sequenced in a study of tumor-infiltrating lymphocytes in primary liver carcinoma. Scientists recovered RNA and DNA together from roughly 21-30 mg of unsorted bulk tissue. cDNA specific to TCR beta was made from 500 ng of total RNA, with a constant-region primer employed for priming. Modified slightly, ARM-PCR produced TCR beta libraries over three nested multiplex PCR rounds. The first two PCR rounds, around 10 cycles each, used TRBV1-TRBV30 forward primers and a C-beta reverse primer. TCRdb passed the multiplex PCR reads through MiXCR, listing each CDR3 protein once. The sample shows 70,000 to 95,000 distinct CDR3 sequences, almost 70% of them seen only once. The specimen sequenced was liver tumor tissue from sampling region 4. Subset denoted: tumor region T4, right-lateral pole. The receptors come from a middle-aged man with primary liver carcinoma and hepatitis B virus infection.

The chain employs TRBV30 and TRBJ1-4; 8 nucleotides match TRBD1. The CDR3 loop spans 14 amino acids. Germline-derived CDR1 and CDR2 are GTSNPN and SVGIG (reference sequence). The V and J ends lost 0 bases and 10 bases, in that order; junction bases with no gene match: 7. CDR3 residues: CAWSVNGTGGKLFF. Written as DNA, the CDR3 is TGTGCCTGGAGTGTAAACGGGACAGGCGGAAAACTGTTTTTT.

The V and J genes are TRBV6-6 and TRBJ2-7; TRBD1 agrees at 7 bases. This CDR3 contains 14 residues. The V segment lost 10 bases and the J segment 3 bases; nucleotides outside the gene matches: 12. Germline V gene sequence: CDR1 MNHNY, CDR2 SVGAGI (reference sequence). The CDR3 DNA sequence: TGTGCCAATAAAATGACGGGACAGAGCTACGAGCAGTACTTC. It specifies CANKMTGQSYEQYF.

Turning to this clonotype: One end of the junction varies from germline; a read error may be responsible. The chain couples TRBV6-1 to TRBJ2-3, with D possibly TRBD2 on 5 matching bases. The CDR3 has 15 amino acids. Germline CDR1 MNHNS, CDR2 SASEGT. The CDR3 sequence is CASSDRREATDTQYF. In DNA, the CDR3 is TGTGCCAGTAGTGACCGACGGGAAGCCACAGATACTCAGTATTTT.

To note about this clonotype: The germline gene is not matched at one end of the junction; a read error may be the cause. V and J are TRBV11-2 and TRBJ2-7; a possible D gene is TRBD2 (6 bases). The CDR3 runs to 15 residues. Germline lookup yields CDR1 SGHAT and CDR2 FQNNGV. CDR3 protein: CVSSLGGALPYDQYF. CDR3 nucleotides: TGTGTCAGCAGCCTCGGCGGGGCTCTACCCTACGATCAGTACTTC.

The V and J genes are TRBV12-3 or TRBV12-4 and TRBJ2-2; no reliable D call. V lost 4 bases and J lost 7, with 13 bases in between. The CDR3 has 14 amino acids. The CDR3 bases are TGTGCCAGCAGTTCCCAACACCCTCACGGGGAGCTGTTTTTT. It is translated as CASSSQHPHGELFF.

This rearrangement joins TRBV29-1 to TRBJ2-3, with D perhaps TRBD2 (6 bases). V lost 2 bases, J lost 5 bases, and 14 bases lay in between. Looked up from germline, CDR1 is SQVTM and CDR2 is ANQGSEA. The CDR3 has 14 residues. Here the CDR3 reads CSVEMDCGIDTQYF. CDR3 nucleotide sequence: TGCAGCGTTGAAATGGATTGCGGGATAGATACGCAGTATTTT.

As for this clonotype: A read error may account for a junction end that differs from germline. The chain employs TRBV12-3 or TRBV12-4 and TRBJ2-7; TRBD1 agrees at 9 bases. The CDR3 has 13 amino acids. CDR3: CASSDRGAVEQHF. The CDR3 DNA is TGTGCCAGCTCGGACAGGGGCGCGGTCGAGCAGCACTTC.

CDR3 sequence: CASSPPWRIETQYF. DNA for the CDR3: TGTGCCAGCAGTCCGCCATGGAGGATAGAGACCCAGTACTTC. V usage is TRBV6-5 and J usage is TRBJ2-5, with D possibly matching TRBD2 (5 bases). Germline loops: CDR1 MNHEY, CDR2 SVGAGI. The V end was cut by 5 bases, the J end by 4 bases, with 14 bases between. The CDR3 contains 14 residues.

In the case of this clonotype: This sequence may be a read error, since a much larger clone differs from it by one base. The rearrangement links TRBV2 to TRBJ2-3; 14 bases align to TRBD2. The CDR3 spans 17 residues. Germline V gene data show CDR1 as SNHLY and CDR2 as FYNNEI. The CDR3 DNA follows: TGTACCAGCAGCGGGACTAGCGGGAGAGGGGGCACAGATACGCAGTATTTT. It specifies CTSSGTSGRGGTDTQYF.

With respect to this clonotype: At one boundary the junction diverges from the germline segment, which might be a read error. V gene TRBV6-1 combines with J gene TRBJ2-3; 11 positions match TRBD2. CDR1 and CDR2 (germline): MNHNS, SASEGT. The CDR3 totals 15 residues. CDR3 sequence reads: CAGSELAGETGTQYF. The CDR3 region has the DNA TGTGCCGGCAGTGAACTAGCGGGAGAGACAGGTACGCAGTATTTT.

To note about this clonotype: The junction differs from germline at one of its ends, possibly a read error. The CDR3 DNA reads as TGCAGGGTTGAAGATCGGCTGGGAAGCGGGCACTCCTACAATGAGCAGTTCTTC. Protein: CRVEDRLGSGHSYNEQFF. V is TRBV29-1 and J is TRBJ2-1; D may be TRBD2 (6 bases). In germline, CDR1 is SQVTM, CDR2 ANQGSEA. The CDR3 is made up of 18 amino acids.

The sample holds a few counts of this clonotype. An end of the junction differs from the germline gene, which may be a read error. The chain joins TRBV6-1 to TRBJ2-5; possible D gene TRBD2, 5 bases. CDR3 size: 12 residues. Germline CDR1 reads MNHNS; CDR2 reads SASEGT. CDR3 in DNA: TGTGCCCGCTCCGGGGTAGAAGAGACCCAGTATTTC. Translation gives CARSGVEETQYF.

About this clonotype itself: With a much larger clone just one base away, this may be a read error. The chain carries TRBV30 and TRBJ1-1; tentative D call: TRBD1 (5 bases). The CDR3 totals 13 residues. Germline V gene sequence: CDR1 GTSNPN, CDR2 SVGIG (reference sequence). The DNA of the CDR3 is TGTTCCTGGGGCCGCCGGGAGAACACTGAAGCTTTCTTT. Residues: CSWGRRENTEAFF.

Notes on this clonotype: One junction end does not reproduce the germline sequence, and a read error may be involved. The rearrangement links TRBV29-1 to TRBJ2-7; the match to TRBD1 covers 8 bases. The CDR3 length is 13 residues. Germline lookup yields CDR1 SQVTM and CDR2 ANQGSEA. CDR3: CSVVQDRGYERYF. The CDR3 DNA sequence: TGCAGCGTTGTCCAAGACAGGGGCTACGAGCGGTACTTC.

A note on this clonotype: Because it lacks the conserved phenylalanine or tryptophan at the end, this CDR3 is likely a read error. This sequence joins TRBV4-2 and TRBJ2-1; TRBD2 matches at 7 bases. The CDR3 is 14 amino acids. Germline CDR1 is LGHNA and CDR2 is YNFKEQ. This CDR3 is CANSQAGPDDEQFY. CDR3 DNA: TGTGCCAACAGCCAAGCGGGACCCGATGATGAGCAGTTCTAC.

On this clonotype: The junction departs from germline at one end; a sequencing error may be responsible. J is TRBJ1-2 and V is TRBV10-2; no definite D call. This CDR3 has 14 residues. The germline V gene has CDR1 WSHSY and CDR2 SAAADI. CDR3 sequence reads: CASSGFTLTYDYTF. CDR3 bases: TGCGCCAGCAGTGGGTTTACGTTGACCTATGACTACACCTTC.

This clonotype was observed many times. The chain links TRBV12-3 or TRBV12-4 to TRBJ2-3, with 7 bases matching TRBD2. The CDR3 length is 15 residues. V lost 6 bases, J lost 1 base, and 7 bases stayed unmatched. CDR3 in amino acids: CASSPGGVGTDTQYF. Written as DNA, the CDR3 is TGTGCCAGCAGCCCGGGGGGTGTCGGCACAGATACGCAGTATTTT.

This clonotype was counted many times. The rearrangement uses TRBV6-4 and TRBJ2-1; the match to TRBD2 covers 7 bases. The CDR3 length is 13 residues. V lost 0 bases and J lost 15; bases outside the gene matches: 8. The germline V gene has CDR1 MRHNA and CDR2 SNTAGT. The CDR3 is CASSDSSSGITFF. The DNA for the CDR3 is TGTGCCAGCAGTGACTCGAGCAGCGGGATTACGTTCTTC.

This clonotype was counted many times. The V call is TRBV6-2 or TRBV6-3, the J call TRBJ2-3; 10 nucleotides match TRBD2. The CDR3 totals 19 residues. With 4 bases clipped from V and 5 bases from J, the junction kept 18 bases outside the gene matches. From germline, CDR1 is MNHEY and CDR2 SVGEGT. This chain's CDR3 is CASSFPLAGDDSVGDTQYF. Written as DNA, the CDR3 is TGTGCCAGCAGTTTTCCCCTAGCGGGAGACGATTCTGTAGGAGATACGCAGTATTTT.

CDR3 DNA sequence: TGTGCCAGCAGCGTAGCGGCTACTAATGAAAAACTGTTTTTT. This gives the protein CASSVAATNEKLFF. The rearrangement links TRBV9 to TRBJ1-4, with no clear D. Trimming stripped 0 bases from V and 2 bases from J, with 5 bases between. The CDR3 contains 14 residues. Germline loops: CDR1 SGDLS, CDR2 YYNGEE.

In its sample, this clonotype was seen once. No conserved phenylalanine or tryptophan is present at the end of the CDR3, so a read error is the likely explanation. Because the CDR3's place on the DNA is in doubt, the DNA is left out and the CDR3 is given as listed by TCRdb. The rearrangement uses TRBV11-2 and TRBJ2-7; the DNA was not compared with TRBD2, the D call given in the table. Germline CDR1 is SGHAT and CDR2 is FQNNGV. Inclusive of both ends, the CDR3 amounts to 15 amino acids. The CDR3 reads CANSFGPAGFYEKYL.

The table lists this clonotype with many counts. The chain couples TRBV7-8 to TRBJ2-5; the D is unclear. This CDR3 comprises 15 residues. V gave up 5 bases and J gave up 2 bases, with 15 bases separating them. CDR1 is SGHVS and CDR2 is FQNEAQ in the germline V gene. CDR3 region: CASSPLYSTQETQYF. Written as DNA, the CDR3 is TGTGCCAGCAGCCCCCTCTACAGTACTCAAGAGACCCAGTACTTC.

Details on this clonotype: Since the CDR3 does not end with the conserved phenylalanine or tryptophan, this likely comes from a read error. This rearrangement joins TRBV6-1 to TRBJ2-2; no definite D call. The V gene's germline CDR1 is MNHNS and CDR2 SASEGT. The length of the CDR3 is 13 residues. DNA of the CDR3: TGTGCCAGCACCCCTAGTAACACCTGGGAGCTGTTTTGT. It is translated as CASTPSNTWELFC.

The rearrangement joins TRBV18 to TRBJ1-5, with TRBD1 matching over 10 bases. V lost 4 bases, J lost 8 bases, and 8 bases stayed unmatched. The CDR3 runs to 15 residues. Germline V gene sequence: CDR1 KGHSH, CDR2 LQKENI. The chain's CDR3 is CASSRLGQGGEPQHF. DNA of the CDR3: TGTGCCAGCTCACGGCTCGGACAGGGGGGTGAGCCCCAGCATTTT.

About this clonotype: The junction shows a germline mismatch at one end, possibly a read error. The chain recombines TRBV14 with TRBJ2-1; tentative D call: TRBD1 (5 bases). Germline CDR1 is SGHDN and CDR2 is FVKESK. This CDR3 contains 15 residues. CDR3 DNA: TGTGTCAGCAGCCAGTTTGGACAAGGATGGAATGAGCAGTTCTTC. It yields the protein CVSSQFGQGWNEQFF.

This clonotype was seen repeatedly, ten times or more. The CDR3 coding sequence is TGTGCCAGTACAAGGGGGGCTTACGAGCAGTACTTC. Encoded protein: CASTRGAYEQYF. The chain uses TRBV28 and TRBJ2-7; D tentatively fits TRBD1 or TRBD2 (6 bases each). CDR3 length: 12 residues. The germline V and J ends were trimmed by 9 bases and 4 bases, with 13 bases remaining between them. Germline values: CDR1 MDHEN, CDR2 SYDVKM.

With respect to this clonotype: The missing conserved phenylalanine or tryptophan at the end of this CDR3 makes a read error likely. The V and J genes are TRBV12-3 or TRBV12-4 and TRBJ2-7; TRBD2 is a possible D gene (6 bases). The CDR3 spans 14 residues. For the CDR3, the DNA is TGTGTCAGCAGTTTAGCGGACGGACCCTACGAGCAGTACATC. This gives the protein CVSSLADGPYEQYI.